Below are 10 T cell receptor beta chains sequenced from a single sample in a study of blood T cell repertoires in COVID-19. Libraries were prepared by immunoSEQ multiplex PCR; TCRdb keeps only in-frame clonotypes and omits some of them. The profile covers about 86,000 clones, with over 70% appearing a single time and around 1% taken by the ten largest. Sequencing used peripheral blood. Receptor source: a human donor in a cohort sampled during active COVID-19.

CDR3 residues: CASSARTSGHTGELFF. The CDR3 region has the DNA TGTGCCAGCAGCGCTCGGACTAGCGGACACACCGGGGAGCTGTTTTTT. The chain carries TRBV28 and TRBJ2-2; 10 bases fit TRBD2. The CDR3 is made up of 16 amino acids. Per germline, CDR1 MDHEN and CDR2 SYDVKM. V gave up 6 bases and J gave up 3 bases; unmatched junction bases: 7.

This rearrangement joins TRBV15 to TRBJ2-1; 10 bases align to TRBD2. There are 16 residues in the CDR3. V lost 3 bases, J lost 7 bases, and 9 bases stayed unmatched. The V gene's germline CDR1 is LNHNV and CDR2 YYDKDF (reference sequence). The CDR3 sequence is CATSRGIAGGDNEQFF. Written as DNA, the CDR3 is TGTGCCACCAGCAGGGGGATAGCGGGAGGAGATAATGAGCAGTTCTTC.

The V call is TRBV28, the J call TRBJ2-1; a weak D match, TRBD2 (6 bases). Trimming removed 2 bases at V and 6 bases at J, with 8 bases between. Germline V gene data show CDR1 as MDHEN and CDR2 as SYDVKM. The CDR3 is made up of 13 amino acids. Here the CDR3 reads CASSLEAGNEQFF. For the CDR3, the DNA is TGTGCCAGCAGTTTAGAAGCGGGCAATGAGCAGTTCTTC.

V is TRBV15 and J is TRBJ2-2; tentative D call: TRBD1 (5 bases). Trimming left V 3 bases short and J 7 bases short, with 12 bases between. The CDR3 has 14 amino acids. CDR1 and CDR2 (germline): LNHNV, YYDKDF (reference sequence). The CDR3 spells CATSSYTQGGELFF. The CDR3 DNA sequence: TGTGCCACCAGCAGTTACACCCAGGGCGGGGAGCTGTTTTTT.

The CDR3 here is CASSFPSTGGGGYTF. The CDR3 region has the DNA TGTGCCAGCAGTTTCCCGTCGACAGGGGGGGGTGGCTACACCTTC. The V call is TRBV28, the J call TRBJ1-2; 9 positions agree with TRBD1. After removal of 3 bases from V and 7 bases from J, the junction contained 9 bases not matched to a gene. Per germline, CDR1 MDHEN and CDR2 SYDVKM. This CDR3 is built from 15 residues.

CDR3 coding DNA: TGTGCCAGCAGTAAGCTGACAGGGGGCTCCTACGAGCAGTACTTC. Protein: CASSKLTGGSYEQYF. The chain has TRBV6-5 and TRBJ2-7, with 9 bases that match TRBD1. The V segment lost 5 bases and the J segment 0 bases; nucleotides outside the gene matches: 5. CDR1 is MNHEY and CDR2 is SVGAGI in the germline V gene. The CDR3 loop spans 15 amino acids.

This chain uses TRBV6-5 with TRBJ1-2; a possible D gene is TRBD1 (5 bases). This CDR3 comprises 15 residues. Germline V gene lookup returns CDR1 MNHEY and CDR2 SVGAGI. V dropped 2 bases and J dropped 5 bases, with 15 bases sitting between them. The chain's CDR3 is CASSYDSSLLYGYTF. The DNA for the CDR3 is TGTGCCAGCAGTTACGACAGTTCTCTTTTGTATGGCTACACCTTC.

Here the CDR3 reads CASTPAGRGNTEAFF. In DNA form, the CDR3 reads TGTGCCAGCACCCCAGCGGGGCGGGGCAACACTGAAGCTTTCTTT. The rearrangement links TRBV25-1 to TRBJ1-1; perhaps TRBD1 as D (5 bases). Germline CDR1 reads MGHDK; CDR2 reads SYGVNS. Between the trimmed V and J ends, which lost 7 bases and 2 bases, there was a span of 17 bases. The CDR3 loop spans 15 amino acids.

The DNA for the CDR3 is TGTGCCAGCAGCTTAGTTCTAGCGGGAGTGGGAACCGGGGAGCTGTTTTTT. Amino acid sequence: CASSLVLAGVGTGELFF. V is TRBV7-2 and J is TRBJ2-2; 10 positions agree with TRBD2. Germline V gene lookup returns CDR1 SGHTA and CDR2 FQGNSA. V lost 1 base to trimming and J lost 5 bases; unmatched junction nucleotides: 7. The CDR3 runs 17 residues.

The chain recombines TRBV12-5 with TRBJ1-1; D may be TRBD1 (5 bases). This CDR3 has 16 residues. Germline CDR1 reads LGHNT; CDR2 reads FRNRAP. The V end was cut by 0 bases, the J end by 2 bases, with 13 bases between. The CDR3 region is CASGLVRGGGNTEAFF. The CDR3 bases are TGTGCTAGTGGTTTGGTACGTGGGGGAGGAAACACTGAAGCTTTCTTT.